A selection of T cell receptor beta chains follows, all from one sample in a study of shared clonotypes between healthy human individuals. Profiled with immunoSEQ multiplex PCR; TCRdb holds only in-frame clones, not every one. The sample shows approximately 620,000 clones, 95% to 98% of them seen only once. Specimen: naive CD4+ T cells sorted from blood. The source of these receptors is a woman younger than 45 in good health. The CDR3 runs from the conserved cysteine through the conserved F or W. Each record gives: D gene, J gene, V gene, clone size, CDR3 protein, CDR3 DNA. A D gene is named only where the DNA matches it firmly. Some rows have no size entry. The others give once, few or many, or a class for an expanded clone.

- | TRBJ1-6 | TRBV28 | - | CASSLHGLSNSPLHF | TGTGCCAGCAGTTTACATGGACTGAGTAATTCACCCCTCCACTTT
TRBD2 | TRBJ2-1 | TRBV27 | - | CASSSASLAHFGNEQFF | TGTGCCAGCAGTTCGGCGTCACTAGCGCATTTTGGGAATGAGCAGTTCTTC
- | TRBJ1-1 | TRBV2 | - | CASSGPSRDTEAFF | TGTGCCAGCAGCGGACCGAGCAGGGACACTGAAGCTTTCTTT
- | TRBJ1-1 | TRBV18 | - | CASSPPAGVNTEAFF | TGTGCCAGCTCACCCCCGGCAGGTGTGAACACTGAAGCTTTCTTT
- | TRBJ2-1 | TRBV18 | - | CASSQDRDNEQFF | TGTGCCAGCTCACAAGATAGGGACAATGAGCAGTTCTTC
- | TRBJ2-7 | TRBV28 | - | CASSRAYEQYF | TGTGCCAGCAGTCGGGCCTACGAGCAGTACTTC
- | TRBJ2-2 | TRBV10-1 | - | CASTGSPLSGELFF | TGCGCCAGCACTGGCAGTCCCCTTAGCGGGGAGCTGTTTTTT
- | TRBJ2-5 | TRBV19 | once | CASSTQGETQYF | TGTGCCAGTAGTACACAAGGAGAGACCCAGTACTTC
- | TRBJ1-1 | TRBV10-3 | - | CAISAKGTEAFF | TGTGCCATCAGTGCTAAGGGAACTGAAGCTTTCTTT
TRBD2 | TRBJ2-6 | TRBV7-3 | - | CASSLSPGGPSGANVLTF | TGTGCCAGCAGCTTATCCCCGGGAGGGCCTTCTGGGGCCAACGTCCTGACTTTC
- | TRBJ2-5 | TRBV29-1 | - | CSVSRTAETQYF | TGCAGCGTTTCTCGGACCGCCGAAACCCAGTACTTC
TRBD1 | TRBJ2-3 | TRBV9 | - | CASSIGGQGGIDTQYF | TGTGCCAGCAGCATAGGGGGACAGGGGGGAATCGATACGCAGTATTTT
- | TRBJ2-2 | TRBV27 | once | CASTWQGTNTGELFF | TGTGCCAGCACCTGGCAGGGGACGAACACCGGGGAGCTGTTTTTT
TRBD2 | TRBJ2-3 | TRBV5-1 | - | CASSGTSGRATDTQYF | TGCGCCAGCAGCGGAACTAGCGGGAGGGCCACAGATACGCAGTATTTT
TRBD1 | TRBJ2-3 | TRBV10-3 | - | CAPPGKQGESGPYTDTQYF | TGTGCCCCCCCTGGGAAACAGGGGGAAAGCGGGCCCTACACAGATACGCAGTATTTT
- | TRBJ1-2 | TRBV5-6 | - | CASSLTWKDGYTF | TGTGCCAGCAGCTTGACTTGGAAGGATGGCTACACCTTC
TRBD1 | TRBJ1-2 | TRBV28 | - | CASRLSETGTRYGYTF | TGTGCCAGCAGGCTCTCCGAGACAGGGACCCGATATGGCTACACCTTC
- | TRBJ2-1 | TRBV19 | once | CASSTGLLLNEQFF | TGTGCCAGTAGTACGGGACTCCTACTCAACGAGCAGTTCTTC
- | TRBJ2-2 | TRBV11-2 | - | CASRTTGTTGELFF | TGTGCCAGCAGGACGACAGGGACTACCGGGGAGCTGTTTTTT
- | TRBJ2-3 | TRBV19 | - | CASSIAVMLADTQYF | TGTGCCAGTAGTATAGCGGTGATGTTAGCAGATACGCAGTATTTT
- | TRBJ1-2 | TRBV10-3 | - | CATSGDPGQEKNYGYTF | TGTGCCACGTCAGGGGACCCGGGACAAGAAAAAAACTATGGCTACACCTTC
- | TRBJ2-7 | TRBV28 | - | CASSYLQGYEQYF | TGTGCCAGCAGTTACCTACAGGGTTACGAGCAGTACTTC
- | TRBJ2-6 | TRBV15 | - | CATSRVARSSGANVLTF | TGTGCCACCAGCAGAGTGGCCAGATCCTCTGGGGCCAACGTCCTGACTTTC
TRBD1 | TRBJ2-7 | TRBV28 | - | CASSLLPGQGTYEQYF | TGTGCCAGCAGTTTGTTGCCGGGACAGGGGACTTACGAGCAGTACTTC
- | TRBJ2-2 | TRBV9 | - | CASSAQPGSGELFF | TGTGCCAGCAGCGCCCAGCCGGGGAGCGGGGAGCTGTTTTTT
TRBD1 | TRBJ2-7 | TRBV6-5 | - | CASSLTGGYYEQYF | TGTGCCAGCAGCCTGACAGGGGGCTACTACGAGCAGTACTTC
- | TRBJ2-3 | TRBV29-1 | few | CSVRAGTDTQYF | TGCAGCGTCCGTGCGGGCACAGATACGCAGTATTTT
TRBD2 | TRBJ2-4 | TRBV7-9 | - | CASSSAGATNLAKNIQYF | TGTGCCAGCAGCTCGGCGGGAGCCACTAATCTAGCCAAAAACATTCAGTACTTC
TRBD1 | TRBJ2-1 | TRBV27 | - | CASRVRGQGTNEQFF | TGTGCCAGCAGAGTGAGGGGACAGGGGACCAATGAGCAGTTCTTC
TRBD1 | TRBJ2-7 | TRBV4-1 | - | CASSQGDNRDRDYEQYF | TGCGCCAGCAGCCAAGGCGATAACCGGGACAGGGACTACGAGCAGTACTTC
- | TRBJ2-1 | TRBV11-2 | once | CASSLRGTSSYNEQFF | TGTGCCAGCAGCTTAAGGGGCACAAGCTCCTACAATGAGCAGTTCTTC
TRBD1 | TRBJ2-7 | TRBV5-1 | - | CASSLTRGTATYEQYF | TGCGCCAGCAGCTTGACCCGAGGGACAGCGACCTACGAGCAGTACTTC
- | TRBJ2-7 | TRBV14 | - | CASSLGLGTLYEQYF | TGTGCCAGCAGCCTAGGGCTCGGGACCCTCTACGAGCAGTACTTC
- | TRBJ2-1 | TRBV7-9 | - | CASSLVLRLPSSYNEQFF | TGTGCCAGCAGCTTAGTACTTCGGCTCCCAAGCTCCTACAATGAGCAGTTCTTC
- | TRBJ1-2 | TRBV2 | once | CASSETDSSNYGYTF | TGTGCCAGCAGTGAGACAGATTCGTCCAACTATGGCTACACCTTC
TRBD1 | TRBJ2-2 | TRBV2 | - | CASSGTGIAYGELFF | TGTGCCAGCAGTGGGACAGGGATAGCGTACGGGGAGCTGTTTTTT
- | TRBJ1-2 | TRBV9 | - | CASSVVGLAGYTF | TGTGCCAGCAGCGTAGTAGGGTTAGCTGGCTACACCTTC
TRBD2 | TRBJ2-1 | TRBV5-1 | - | CASSLVGLGYNEQFF | TGCGCCAGCAGCTTGGTGGGACTAGGTTACAATGAGCAGTTCTTC
- | TRBJ2-7 | TRBV2 | - | CASKISYEQYF | TGTGCCAGCAAAATCTCCTACGAGCAGTACTTC
TRBD1 | TRBJ1-2 | TRBV29-1 | - | CSVFRDRSRYTF | TGCAGCGTTTTCCGGGACAGGTCTCGCTACACCTTC
- | TRBJ2-3 | TRBV28 | - | CASSFLHLRVPHTQYF | TGTGCCAGCAGTTTCCTCCACCTCCGCGTTCCCCATACGCAGTATTTT
TRBD2 | TRBJ2-1 | TRBV10-1 | - | CASSEQLAGGPIHDEQFF | TGCGCCAGCAGTGAACAACTAGCGGGAGGGCCTATACACGATGAGCAGTTCTTC
TRBD1 | TRBJ2-3 | TRBV7-2 | - | CASSSRGREDTQYF | TGTGCCAGCAGCAGCAGGGGGCGCGAGGATACGCAGTATTTT
TRBD2 | TRBJ2-7 | TRBV9 | - | CASSTRLAGGPQYF | TGTGCCAGCAGCACTAGACTAGCGGGAGGGCCGCAGTACTTC
- | TRBJ2-1 | TRBV18 | - | CASLQGNEQFF | TGTGCCAGCCTACAGGGCAATGAGCAGTTCTTC
TRBD1 | TRBJ2-7 | TRBV7-2 | - | CASSLAGQGTTSWGQYF | TGTGCCAGCAGCTTAGCCGGACAGGGGACTACGAGCTGGGGGCAGTACTTC
TRBD1 | TRBJ1-3 | TRBV5-4 | - | CASSVGTASGNTIYF | TGTGCCAGCAGCGTTGGGACAGCCTCTGGAAACACCATATATTTT
TRBD2 | TRBJ2-1 | TRBV2 | - | CASSETSGRAYNEQFF | TGTGCCAGCAGTGAGACTAGCGGGAGGGCCTACAATGAGCAGTTCTTC
TRBD2 | TRBJ2-1 | TRBV5-4 | - | CASSTPGLAGDDEQFF | TGTGCCAGCAGCACCCCGGGACTAGCGGGAGATGATGAGCAGTTCTTC
TRBD2 | TRBJ2-3 | TRBV10-3 | - | CATAGTTTDTQYF | TGTGCCACCGCCGGGACTACCACAGATACGCAGTATTTT
TRBD2 | TRBJ2-5 | TRBV2 | - | CASSRYRTSGRVIETQYF | TGTGCCAGCAGCCGATATCGGACTAGCGGGAGGGTGATAGAGACCCAGTACTTC
- | TRBJ2-3 | TRBV6-1 | - | CASSENVPDTQYF | TGTGCCAGCAGCGAAAACGTTCCAGATACGCAGTATTTT
- | TRBJ2-3 | TRBV5-4 | - | CASSLGSGPLADTQYF | TGTGCCAGCAGCTTGGGATCGGGACCCCTGGCAGATACGCAGTATTTT
TRBD2 | TRBJ2-1 | TRBV19 | - | CASSIWDLGREGGEQFF | TGTGCCAGTAGTATTTGGGACTTAGGGAGGGAGGGCGGTGAGCAGTTCTTC
TRBD1 | TRBJ2-7 | TRBV11-2 | once | CASSLGNRGPPGEQYF | TGTGCCAGCAGCTTAGGAAACAGGGGTCCACCAGGGGAGCAGTACTTC
TRBD1 | TRBJ2-7 | TRBV19 | once | CASSIERDRGRRAMSFYEQYF | TGTGCCAGTAGTATAGAACGGGACAGGGGGCGCCGAGCGATGAGTTTTTACGAGCAGTACTTC
TRBD1 | TRBJ2-1 | TRBV19 | - | CASSIGTGIPYNEQFF | TGTGCCAGTAGTATTGGGACAGGTATACCCTACAATGAGCAGTTCTTC